The clone carrying this TCR beta chain has a single count. Its antigen is still unknown. V lost 0 bases and J lost 6, with 20 bases in between. The CDR3 has 17 amino acids. Germline V gene sequence: CDR1 LNHNV, CDR2 YYDKDF (reference sequence). The entry originates in a study of T cell responses to AZD1222 COVID-19 vaccine. The study pooled second doses at about 4 or about 12 weeks. Study-wide results and limits: Repertoire collection took place solely once the T cell response had peaked. Baseline testing showed seropositivity in only a handful of AZD1222 recipients.

The table came from immunoSEQ multiplex PCR; TCRdb's copy has only in-frame clones and leaves some out. The top ten clones hold more than 4% of a sample with tens of thousands of clones, 78% of them seen once. The sample was peripheral blood, taken 28 days after the second AZD1222 dose. This sequence originates from an adult who received the AZD1222 COVID-19 vaccine. This chain connects TRBV15 to TRBJ1-2; tentative D call: TRBD1 (6 bases). CDR3 loop: CATSRDLVQGQRNGYTF. The CDR3 nucleotides read TGTGCCACCAGCAGAGATCTCGTACAGGGTCAGCGAAATGGCTACACCTTC. Filled out from reference TRBV15 and TRBJ1-2, the complete variable domain reads DAMVIQNPRYQVTQFGKPVTLSCSQTLNHNVMYWYQQKSSQAPKLLFHYYDKDFNNEADTPDNFQSRRPNTSFCFLDIRSPGLGDTAMYLCATSRDLVQGQRNGYTFGSGTRLTVV.